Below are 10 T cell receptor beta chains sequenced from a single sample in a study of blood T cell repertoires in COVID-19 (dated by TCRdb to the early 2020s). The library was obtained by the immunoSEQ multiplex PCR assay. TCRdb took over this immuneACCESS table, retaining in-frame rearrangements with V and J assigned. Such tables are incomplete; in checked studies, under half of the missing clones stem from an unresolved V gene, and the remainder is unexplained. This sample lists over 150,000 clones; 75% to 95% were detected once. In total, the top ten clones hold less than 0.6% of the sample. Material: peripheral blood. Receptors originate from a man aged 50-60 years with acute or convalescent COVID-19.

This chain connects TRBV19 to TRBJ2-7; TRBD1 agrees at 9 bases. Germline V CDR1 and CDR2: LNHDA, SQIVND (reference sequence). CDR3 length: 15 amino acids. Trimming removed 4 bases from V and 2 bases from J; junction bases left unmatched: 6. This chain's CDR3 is CASSRDRGRAYEQYF. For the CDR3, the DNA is TGTGCCAGTAGTAGAGACAGGGGGAGAGCCTACGAGCAGTACTTC.

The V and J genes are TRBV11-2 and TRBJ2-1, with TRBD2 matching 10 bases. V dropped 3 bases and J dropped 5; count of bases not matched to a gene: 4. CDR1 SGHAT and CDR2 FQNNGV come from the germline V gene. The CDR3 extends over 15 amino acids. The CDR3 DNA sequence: TGTGCCAGCAGCTTCCAGCGGGAGGGCCACAATGAGCAGTTCTTC. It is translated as CASSFQREGHNEQFF.

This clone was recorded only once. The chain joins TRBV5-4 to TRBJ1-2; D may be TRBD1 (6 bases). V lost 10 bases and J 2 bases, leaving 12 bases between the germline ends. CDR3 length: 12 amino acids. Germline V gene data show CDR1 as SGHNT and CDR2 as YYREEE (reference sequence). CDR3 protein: CAVGQLNYGYTF. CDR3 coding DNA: TGTGCCGTCGGACAGTTGAACTATGGCTACACCTTC.

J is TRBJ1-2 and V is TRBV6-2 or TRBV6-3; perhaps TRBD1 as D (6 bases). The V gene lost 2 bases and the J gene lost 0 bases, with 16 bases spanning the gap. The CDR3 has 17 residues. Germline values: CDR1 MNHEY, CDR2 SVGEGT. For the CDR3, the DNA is TGTGCCAGCAGTTACACGCCCGGACAGACTGCTAACTATGGCTACACCTTC. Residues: CASSYTPGQTANYGYTF.

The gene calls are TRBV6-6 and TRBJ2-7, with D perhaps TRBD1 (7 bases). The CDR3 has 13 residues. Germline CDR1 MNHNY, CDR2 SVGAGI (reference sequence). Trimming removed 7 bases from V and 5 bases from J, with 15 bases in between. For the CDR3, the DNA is TGTGCCAGCACCGCGACAGGGACTCACGAGCAGTACTTC. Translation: CASTATGTHEQYF.

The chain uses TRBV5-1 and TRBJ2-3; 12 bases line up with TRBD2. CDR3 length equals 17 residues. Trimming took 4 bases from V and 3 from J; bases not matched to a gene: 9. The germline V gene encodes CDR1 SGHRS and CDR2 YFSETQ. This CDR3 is CASSTGTSGRWTDTQYF. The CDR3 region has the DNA TGCGCCAGCAGCACCGGGACTAGCGGGCGTTGGACAGATACGCAGTATTTT.

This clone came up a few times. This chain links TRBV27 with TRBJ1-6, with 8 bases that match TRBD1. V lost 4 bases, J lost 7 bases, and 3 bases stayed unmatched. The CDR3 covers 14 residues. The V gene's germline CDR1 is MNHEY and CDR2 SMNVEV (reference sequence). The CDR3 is CASSSRGRNSPLHF. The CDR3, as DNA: TGTGCCAGCAGTTCCAGGGGGCGAAATTCACCCCTCCACTTT.

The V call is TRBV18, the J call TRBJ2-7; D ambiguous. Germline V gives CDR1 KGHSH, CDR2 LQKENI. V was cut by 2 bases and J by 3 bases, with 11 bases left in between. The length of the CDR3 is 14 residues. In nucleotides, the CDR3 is TGTGCCAGCTCACCAAGGTCGCCAGGCTACGAGCAGTACTTC. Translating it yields CASSPRSPGYEQYF.

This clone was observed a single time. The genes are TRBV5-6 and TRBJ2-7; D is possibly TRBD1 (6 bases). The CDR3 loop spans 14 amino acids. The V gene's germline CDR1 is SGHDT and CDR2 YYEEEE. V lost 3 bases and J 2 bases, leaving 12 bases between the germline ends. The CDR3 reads CASSYSGQAYEQYF. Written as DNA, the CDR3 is TGTGCCAGCAGCTACTCGGGACAAGCCTACGAGCAGTACTTC.

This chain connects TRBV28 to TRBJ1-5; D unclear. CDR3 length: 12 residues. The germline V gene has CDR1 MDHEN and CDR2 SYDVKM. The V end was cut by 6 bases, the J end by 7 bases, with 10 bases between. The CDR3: CASRLPSQPQHF. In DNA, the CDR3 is TGTGCCAGCAGACTGCCTAGCCAGCCCCAGCATTTT.